This T cell receptor beta chain was captured in a study of T cell changes during pregnancy in multiple sclerosis. The repertoire was sequenced with immunoSEQ multiplex PCR; TCRdb's copy has only in-frame clones and lacks some. The repertoire holds about 68,000 clones, with roughly 92% as singletons. The source of this sequence is a female donor in good health, enrolled as a control in a pregnancy study. The sample in question was peripheral blood, obtained after pregnancy.

CDR3 DNA sequence: TGTGCCAGCAGCTTCTTCAGGGGAACCCTTCGAACAGATACGCAGTATTTT. It specifies CASSFFRGTLRTDTQYF. The chain joins TRBV11-1 to TRBJ2-3; possible D gene TRBD1, 6 bases. This CDR3 is built from 17 residues. V shed 3 bases and J shed 3 bases, with 19 bases lying between them. Germline V gives CDR1 SGHAT, CDR2 FQDESV (reference sequence). Full variable domain (remainder filled in from reference TRBV11-1 and TRBJ2-3): EAEVAQSPRYKITEKSQAVAFWCDPISGHATLYWYRQILGQGPELLVQFQDESVVDDSQLPKDRFSAERLKGVDSTLKIQPAELGDSAMYLCASSFFRGTLRTDTQYFGPGTRLTVL.